This entry is about one TCR beta chain. Deep-level assay runs were performed. It was roughly 210 ng DNA, 31,000 or so T cell genomes, that sorted-subset replicate PCRs used. The table came from immunoSEQ multiplex PCR; TCRdb's copy has only in-frame clones and leaves some out. The table has around 550,000 clones, about 95% seen once. The data belong to a study of shared clonotypes between healthy human individuals. Whole-study context: The study used three CD4 naive, three CD4 memory, two CD8 naive and one CD8 memory plate per donor.

From germline, CDR1 is LNHNV and CDR2 YYDKDF (reference sequence). V was clipped by 5 bases and J by 3 bases; unmatched bases: 6. This CDR3 comprises 14 residues. Naive CD8 cells, CD45RO-negative and positively selected for CCR7, excluded terminally differentiated effector memory CD45RA+ cells. Material for sequencing was naive CD8+ T cells sorted from blood. The rearrangement uses TRBV15 and TRBJ2-7, with 8 nucleotides matching TRBD2. This TCR was sampled from a woman in her twenties or thirties in good health. The CDR3 region is CATSPGSGSYEQYF. CDR3 bases: TGTGCCACCAGCCCAGGAAGCGGGAGCTACGAGCAGTACTTC.